Listed here is a single T cell receptor beta chain. Its target is unknown. TCRdb keeps only in-frame clones here, not all; method: immunoSEQ multiplex PCR. Among tens of thousands of clones listed, about 82% were seen once. The V and J ends lost 3 bases and 4 bases, in that order; junction bases with no gene match: 10. Germline assignment: CDR1 SGHNT and CDR2 YYREEE (reference sequence). The CDR3 runs to 17 residues. The data derive from a study of OX40 agonist ivuxolimab in advanced cancers. General observations from the study: Some patients who did not respond also had low normalized T-cell clonal expansion.

Patients were ineligible given autoimmune disease history or systemic immunosuppression. The sequencing used CD4+ or CD8+ T cells sorted from blood, collected in a trial of the OX40 agonist ivuxolimab. The clonotype comes from an adult with an advanced solid tumor such as melanoma, head and neck, liver or kidney cancer. The rearrangement joins TRBV5-4 to TRBJ2-3, with 11 positions matching TRBD2. The CDR3, as DNA: TGTGCCAGCAGCTCTAGACTAGCGGGGCTCGGATCAGATACGCAGTATTTT. It translates to CASSSRLAGLGSDTQYF.